In this sample, the clone carrying this TCR beta chain turned up many times. What it binds is not known. This record belongs to a study of T cells in Graves' hyperthyroidism and ophthalmopathy. TCR beta CDR3 regions were amplified from RNA. HTBI primers drove first-round RT-PCR of the TCR CDR3. TCRdb processed the multiplex PCR reads anew with MiXCR; each CDR3 protein has one entry. The sample gives about 400,000 distinct CDR3 sequences, roughly 14% of which show up once; around 13% is in the top ten. Study-level findings and limits: The majority of expanded thyroid clonotypes above 0.001 also appeared in blood.

Germline-derived CDR1 and CDR2 are SGDLS and YYNGEE. The CDR3 spans 15 residues. The V end lost 6 bases, the J end lost 0 bases, and 13 bases lay between the germline ends. A Clinical Activity Score of at least 3, a NOSPECS grade of at least 4 and a duration under 3 months were recorded in the ophthalmopathy patients. Clinical symptoms, serum thyroxine, TRAb, thyroid ultrasound and orbital computed tomography informed diagnoses. It was 8 to 10 ml of fresh peripheral blood that supplied the PBMCs. This TCR derives from a man in his late teens or twenties with Graves' ophthalmopathy. The J gene is TRBJ2-1, the V gene TRBV9, with D unresolved. The sample was blood. The CDR3: CASTPTFSSYNEQFF. CDR3 DNA sequence: TGTGCCAGCACACCAACCTTTAGCTCCTACAATGAGCAGTTCTTC.